This T cell receptor (beta chain) was recorded in a study of CD8 T cells in Susac syndrome. The CDR3 is 10 residues long. The germline CDR1 and CDR2 sequences are MGHDK and SYGVNS. V shed 11 bases and J shed 5 bases, with 6 bases lying between them. Random hexamers were used to reverse transcribe the RNA input (about 0.45 to 1 ug). TCRdb re-called the immunoSEQ multiplex PCR reads through MiXCR, storing one row per CDR3 protein. The sample lists fewer than 150,000 distinct CDR3 sequences; 85% to 95% were seen once. The chain combines TRBV25-1 with TRBJ2-2; D is unclear. The sequenced sample consisted of CD8+ T cells from PBMCs. The clonotype comes from a human donor in good health. The CDR3: CALQTGELFF. DNA for the CDR3: TGTGCCCTCCAGACCGGGGAGCTGTTTTTT.